This T cell receptor (beta chain) was identified during a study of shared clonotypes between healthy human individuals (dated by TCRdb to 2019 to 2021). Notes on the research overall: A couple of women and three men aged 18 to 49 years were included in the cohort. For each donor, CD4 naive and CD4 memory were each run on three plates, CD8 naive on two plates, and CD8 memory on one plate. To estimate repertoire size and how much clonotype sharing occurs between individuals, the study deeply sequenced the blood TCR repertoires of five healthy adults. Libraries were prepared and TCR repertoires were sequenced by different laboratories using diverse techniques, in order to increase sequencing depth and limit assay-specific biases. Between about 0.94 and 8.9 billion PBMCs per donor were obtained by leukapheresis.

The donors were healthy, HIV-negative adults with no recently reported acute infections or vaccinations. Every donor was a Caucasian adult living in Nashville, Tennessee, USA. Magnetic negative selection was used to enrich CD4+ T cells, after which naive cells were positively selected on CD45RA and the negative fraction became the memory subset. Blood was collected by leukapheresis, and PBMCs were isolated by Ficoll-Histopaque density gradient centrifugation and then cryopreserved in liquid nitrogen vapor phase. Analytical flow cytometry was used to check the purity and quantity of every magnetically sorted T cell population. Genomic DNA was isolated from every sorted fraction and measured by UV absorbance on a Nanodrop 2000c. Using the deep immunoSEQ assay, multiplex PCR amplified TCR CDR3 regions from genomic DNA. Extracted genomic DNA from each cell subset was distributed evenly across all wells of several immunoSEQ 96-well plates, and each plate was treated as a replicate. For sorted subsets, each replicate PCR was loaded with 150 to 250 ng genomic DNA, equivalent to 25,000 to 35,000 T cell genomes. Purified libraries were quantified with a Qubit 3.0 fluorometer, sized on a Bioanalyzer 2100, and re-quantified with the KAPA Library Quantification kit. Every immunoSEQ 96-well plate was sequenced on a dedicated single-read 150-cycle Illumina NextSeq 550 flow cell. The study's own analysis went as follows. Because the immunoSEQ output included only junctional sequences and no quality scores, the filtering could not be the same as the filtering used for full-length reads. Sequences were annotated with PyIR, a Python wrapper for IgBLAST v1.9, using IMGT germline references to assign V/J genes and CDR3. Any read was removed if the V/J assignment was weak (E-value above 1e-6), the CDR3 was missing, or the read contained stop codons, out-of-frame junctions, or ambiguous translated residues. V3J clonotypes were defined as sequences sharing the same inferred V gene, J gene, and CDR3 amino acid sequence. Percentage overlap between repertoires was computed as shared unique clonotypes divided by the size of the smaller repertoire. RTK rarefaction, the Chao1 estimator, and Recon v2.1 estimates of unobserved clonotypes were used to assess repertoire richness. OLGA was used to compute generation probabilities for all TCRbeta clonotypes that the gDNA method yielded from four donors. TCRdb obtained this table from immuneACCESS and retained in-frame rearrangements with V and J assigned. These tables miss some clones; where compared with another copy, unresolved V genes account for less than half of the shortfall, and the remainder is unexplained. From that table come the V and J calls and clone size; the DNA was used to work out D and trimming. The sample data list approximately 940,000 clones, and about three quarters of these were observed just once. The top ten clonotypes cover approximately 1.5% of the sample.

The paper's findings and limits, for the study overall: Naive subsets generally had larger estimated clonotype richness than memory subsets did. Based on pairwise subsampling, the degree of clonotype sharing among donors was expected to be affected by sequencing depth. Higher generation probabilities were observed for clonotypes shared by all four sorted-subset donors than for non-shared clonotypes. Sampling was limited to blood, and TCR repertoires in tissue likely differ from TCR repertoires in blood. About 5% of naive CD4, more than 3% of naive CD8, around 2.3% of memory CD4, and 0.4% of memory CD8 clonotypes were shared across several donors. Because the study included only a small number of donors, the genetic and exposure-history diversity represented was limited. Even with the large sequencing depth, rarefaction of the sorted-subset datasets indicated that sequencing was incomplete.

Concerning this clone: There is no known antigen for this receptor. Being one base from a much bigger clone, this may be a read error.

V and J are truncated by 4 bases and 2 bases respectively, leaving an intervening sequence of 2 bases. The CDR3 covers 11 residues, taking in both the cysteine and the phenylalanine. This entry keeps only the CDR3 DNA: 33 bases, framed from base 1. CDR1 and CDR2, looked up from the germline V gene, are SGHAT and FQNNGV. Sequenced: memory CD4+ T cells sorted from blood. Sample cell subset or site, as interpreted from the label and publication: CD45RA-negative fraction. The clonotype originates from a man aged 18 to 30 in good health. Recombination connected TRBV11-2 to TRBJ1-2, with the D gene uncertain. The CDR3 is CASSSNYGYTF. The DNA is as follows: TGTGCCAGCAGCTCGAACTATGGCTACACCTTC.